The clone carrying this T cell receptor beta chain was detected many times. The antigen is not known. Germline V CDR1 and CDR2: SGHRS, YFSETQ. V gave up 7 bases and J gave up 2 bases; unmatched junction bases: 4. The CDR3 consists of 13 residues. Both TRBC1 and TRBC2 were covered by a beta constant-region primer of two equimolar oligonucleotides. TCRdb independently ran MiXCR on the UMI-ligation and nested PCR reads; one entry per CDR3 protein. The sample carries 140,000 to 150,000 distinct CDR3 sequences, approximately 17% recorded once. The data were obtained in a study of naive and memory T cell subsets. The study, taken as a whole, reports: Naive and memory repertoire findings lacked a ground truth for validation.

The chain joins TRBV5-1 to TRBJ2-5; 8 bases fit TRBD1. This sequence was found in a human donor in good health. The specimen sequenced was naive CD4+ T cells from blood. CDR3 amino acids: CASSRTGQETQYF. The CDR3 DNA is TGCGCCAGCTCACGGACAGGGCAAGAGACCCAGTACTTC.